These T cell receptor beta chains were read from a single sample in a study of blood T cell repertoires in COVID-19. This table comes from immunoSEQ multiplex PCR, and its TCRdb copy is limited to in-frame clones, with some not included. The sample yields more than 90,000 clones, 75% to 90% seen once. The sequenced material came from peripheral blood. The receptors originated from a woman in her 70s with active or convalescent COVID-19. CDR3s include the opening cysteine and the closing phenylalanine or tryptophan.

V,J,CDR3
TRBV4-3,TRBJ2-7,CASSQEWTGVYEQYF
TRBV6-1,TRBJ1-4,CASSELATNEKLFF
TRBV3-1/TRBV3-2,TRBJ2-6,CASSPPTPRSGANVLTF
TRBV20-1,TRBJ2-1,CSARGSGEQFF
TRBV3-1/TRBV3-2,TRBJ2-1,CASSQDASPHNEQFF
TRBV2,TRBJ1-3,CASRTGVGGNTIYF
TRBV28,TRBJ1-5,CASSDDKQPQHF
TRBV21-1,TRBJ2-1,CASSKGARLYNEQFF
TRBV28,TRBJ2-7,CASRLSYEQYF
TRBV20-1,TRBJ2-1,CSAIETSGRANNEQFF
TRBV6-1,TRBJ1-2,CASSEALRVAYGYTF
TRBV10-2,TRBJ1-1,CASSPNRGREAFF
TRBV6-1,TRBJ1-2,CASSEALAGSGYTF
TRBV15,TRBJ1-1,CATSRDYGGQGAFF
TRBV10-1,TRBJ1-4,CASSATPGQATNEKLFF
TRBV6-4,TRBJ1-2,CASSDGAGRHGYTF
TRBV9,TRBJ2-1,CASSPLAGAYNEQFF
TRBV7-2,TRBJ2-7,CASSSRGGRYF
TRBV30,TRBJ1-4,CAWSLSPLRGHNEKLFF
TRBV5-1,TRBJ2-1,CASSLRSPQRDLYNEQFF
TRBV21-1,TRBJ1-3,CASSKMETGLGANTIYF
TRBV5-1,TRBJ1-6,CASSLGVDSPLHF
TRBV19,TRBJ2-1,CASSKGTSGRMDNEQFF
TRBV5-1,TRBJ2-3,CASSGGTSGDTDTQYF
TRBV18,TRBJ1-4,CASSLKEAIYEKLFF
TRBV6-6,TRBJ2-7,CASKPTGTGEHYEQYF
TRBV4-3,TRBJ1-1,CASSLVQGLANTEAFF
TRBV7-7,TRBJ2-3,CASSPSGRTDTQYF
TRBV25-1,TRBJ2-4,CASSGTVKNIQYF
TRBV28,TRBJ1-2,CASSSDRAGGYTF
TRBV19,TRBJ1-2,CASSIVRGPFGYTF
TRBV11-3,TRBJ2-1,CASSPGGGSYNEQFF
TRBV28,TRBJ2-5,CASSSTRGGRETQYF
TRBV7-6,TRBJ2-2,CASSLTITGELFF
TRBV2,TRBJ2-7,CASSEDRDSYEQYF
TRBV7-2,TRBJ2-3,CASSLFAGTDTQYF
TRBV27,TRBJ2-5,CASASRLAYQETQYF
TRBV7-6,TRBJ2-1,CASSSSRREFRNEQFF
TRBV11-3,TRBJ2-3,CASSPEGGNTDTQYF
TRBV2,TRBJ2-7,CASSVDRANYEQYF
TRBV15,TRBJ1-1,CATSRARTLENTEAFF
TRBV5-4,TRBJ1-4,CASSSQGRTEKLFF